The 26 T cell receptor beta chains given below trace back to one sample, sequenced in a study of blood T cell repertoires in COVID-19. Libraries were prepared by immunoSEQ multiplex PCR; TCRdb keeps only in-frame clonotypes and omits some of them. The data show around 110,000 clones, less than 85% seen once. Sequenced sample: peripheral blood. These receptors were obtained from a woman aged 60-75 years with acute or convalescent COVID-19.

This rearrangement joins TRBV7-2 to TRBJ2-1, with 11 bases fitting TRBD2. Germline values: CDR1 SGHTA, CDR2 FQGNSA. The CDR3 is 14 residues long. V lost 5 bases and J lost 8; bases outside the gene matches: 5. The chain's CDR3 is CASSKGLAVDEQFF. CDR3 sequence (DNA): TGTGCCAGCAGCAAGGGACTAGCGGTGGATGAGCAGTTCTTC.

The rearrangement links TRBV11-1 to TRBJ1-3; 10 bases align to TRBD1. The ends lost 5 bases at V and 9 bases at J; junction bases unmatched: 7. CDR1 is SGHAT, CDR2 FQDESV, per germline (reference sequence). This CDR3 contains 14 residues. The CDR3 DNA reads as TGTGCCAGCAGCACCGGGACAGGGGATGTCACCATATATTTT. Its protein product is CASSTGTGDVTIYF.

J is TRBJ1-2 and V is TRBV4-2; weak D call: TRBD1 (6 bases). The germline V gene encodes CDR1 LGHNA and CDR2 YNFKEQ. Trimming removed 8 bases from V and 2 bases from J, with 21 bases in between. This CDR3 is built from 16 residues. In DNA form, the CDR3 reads TGTGCCAGCCAACAAACTGACAGGTGGTTGAACTATGGCTACACCTTC. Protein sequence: CASQQTDRWLNYGYTF.

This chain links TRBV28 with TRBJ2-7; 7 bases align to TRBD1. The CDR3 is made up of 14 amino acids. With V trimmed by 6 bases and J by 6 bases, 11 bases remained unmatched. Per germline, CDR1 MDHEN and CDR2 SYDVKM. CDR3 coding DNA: TGTGCCAGCAGCTCGGGACAGCTCTTGCGCGAGCAGTACTTC. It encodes CASSSGQLLREQYF.

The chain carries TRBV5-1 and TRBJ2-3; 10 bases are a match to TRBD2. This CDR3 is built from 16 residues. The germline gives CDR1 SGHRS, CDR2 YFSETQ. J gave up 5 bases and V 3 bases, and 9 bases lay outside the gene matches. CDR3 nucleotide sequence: TGCGCCAGCAGCTCGACAACCCGGACTAGCGGAGATACGCAGTATTTT. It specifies CASSSTTRTSGDTQYF.

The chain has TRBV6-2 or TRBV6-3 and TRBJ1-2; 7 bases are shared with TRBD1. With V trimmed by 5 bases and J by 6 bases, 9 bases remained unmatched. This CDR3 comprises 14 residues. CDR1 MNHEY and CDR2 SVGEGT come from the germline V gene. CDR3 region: CASSERQGRHGYTF. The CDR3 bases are TGTGCCAGCAGTGAGCGACAGGGAAGACATGGCTACACCTTC.

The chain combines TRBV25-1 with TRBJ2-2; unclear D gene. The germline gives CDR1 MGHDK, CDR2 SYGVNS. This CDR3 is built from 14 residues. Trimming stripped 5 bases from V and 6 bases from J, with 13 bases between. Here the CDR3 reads CASSPAGYAGELFF. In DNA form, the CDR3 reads TGTGCCAGCAGTCCGGCAGGTTACGCCGGGGAGCTGTTTTTT.

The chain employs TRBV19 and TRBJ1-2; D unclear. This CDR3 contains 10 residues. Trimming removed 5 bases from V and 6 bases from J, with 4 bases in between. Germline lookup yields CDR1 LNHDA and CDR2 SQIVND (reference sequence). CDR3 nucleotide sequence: TGTGCCAGTAGTCATGATGGCTACACCTTC. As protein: CASSHDGYTF.

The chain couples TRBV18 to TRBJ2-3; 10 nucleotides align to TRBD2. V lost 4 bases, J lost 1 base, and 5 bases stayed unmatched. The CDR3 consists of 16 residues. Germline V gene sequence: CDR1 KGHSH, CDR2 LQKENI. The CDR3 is CASSRVGTSGTDTQYF. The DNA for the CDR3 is TGTGCCAGCTCACGCGTCGGGACTAGCGGCACAGATACGCAGTATTTT.

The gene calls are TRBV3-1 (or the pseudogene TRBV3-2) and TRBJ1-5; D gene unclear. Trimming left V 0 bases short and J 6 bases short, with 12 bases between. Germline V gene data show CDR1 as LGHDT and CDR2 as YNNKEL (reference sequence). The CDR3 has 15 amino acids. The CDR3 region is CASSQDSVTGQPQHF. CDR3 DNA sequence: TGTGCCAGCAGCCAAGACTCGGTGACGGGTCAGCCCCAGCATTTT.

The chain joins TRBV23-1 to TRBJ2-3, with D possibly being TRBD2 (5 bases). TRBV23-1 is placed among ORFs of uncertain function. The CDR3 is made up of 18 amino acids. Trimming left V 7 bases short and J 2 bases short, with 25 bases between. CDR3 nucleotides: TGCGCCAGCACCCCCCGTATAGCGTGCGCTAGATTCACAGATACGCAGTATTTT. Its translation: CASTPRIACARFTDTQYF.

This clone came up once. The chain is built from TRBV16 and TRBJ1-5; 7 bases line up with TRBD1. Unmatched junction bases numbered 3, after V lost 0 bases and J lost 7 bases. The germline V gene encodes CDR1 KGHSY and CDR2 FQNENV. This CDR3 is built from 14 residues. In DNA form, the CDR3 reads TGTGCCAGCAGCCAATCGGCAGGGGGACAGCCCCAGCATTTT. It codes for CASSQSAGGQPQHF.

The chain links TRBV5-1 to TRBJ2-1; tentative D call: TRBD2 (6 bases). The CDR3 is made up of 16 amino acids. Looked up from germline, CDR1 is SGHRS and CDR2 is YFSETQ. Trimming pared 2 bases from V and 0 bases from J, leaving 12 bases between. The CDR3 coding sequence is TGCGCCAGCAGCTTCGTAGCGGTAAGCTCCTACAATGAGCAGTTCTTC. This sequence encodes CASSFVAVSSYNEQFF.

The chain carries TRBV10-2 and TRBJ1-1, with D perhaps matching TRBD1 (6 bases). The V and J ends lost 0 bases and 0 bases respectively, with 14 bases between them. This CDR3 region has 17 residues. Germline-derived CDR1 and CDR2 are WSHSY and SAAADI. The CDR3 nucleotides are TGCGCCAGCAGTGAGTCAGGAACAGGGTTAATGAACACTGAAGCTTTCTTT. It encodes CASSESGTGLMNTEAFF.

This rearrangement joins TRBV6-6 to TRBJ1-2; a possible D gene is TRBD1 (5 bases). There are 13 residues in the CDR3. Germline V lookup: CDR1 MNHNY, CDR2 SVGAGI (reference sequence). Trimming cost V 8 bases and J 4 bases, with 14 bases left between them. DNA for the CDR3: TGTGCCAGCTCCAGGGTTGACAGCTATGGCTACACCTTC. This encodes CASSRVDSYGYTF.

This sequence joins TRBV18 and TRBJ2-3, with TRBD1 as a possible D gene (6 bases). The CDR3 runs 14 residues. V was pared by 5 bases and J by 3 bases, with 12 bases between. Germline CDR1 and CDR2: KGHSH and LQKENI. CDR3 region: CASSASTGTDTQYF. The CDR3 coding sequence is TGTGCCAGCTCAGCGTCAACAGGGACAGATACGCAGTATTTT. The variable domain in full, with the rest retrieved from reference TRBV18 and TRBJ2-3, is NAGVMQNPRHLVRRRGQEARLRCSPMKGHSHVYWYRQLPEEGLKFMVYLQKENIIDESGMPKERFSAEFPKEGPSILRIQQVVRGDSAAYFCASSASTGTDTQYFGPGTRLTVL.

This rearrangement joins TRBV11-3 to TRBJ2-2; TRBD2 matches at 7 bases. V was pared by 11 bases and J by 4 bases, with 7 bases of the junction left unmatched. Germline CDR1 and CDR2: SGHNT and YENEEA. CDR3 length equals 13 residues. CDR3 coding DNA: TGTGCCTGTCGGGGGGATACCACCGGGGAGCTGTTTTTT. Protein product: CACRGDTTGELFF.

The DNA of the CDR3 is TGTGCCAGCAGCCTAGCGGGGGGGCCCTACGAGCAGTACTTC. Translating it yields CASSLAGGPYEQYF. The rearrangement links TRBV9 to TRBJ2-7, with TRBD2 identical over 12 bases. This CDR3 comprises 14 residues. The J segment lost 2 bases and the V segment lost 4 bases, leaving 1 base of the junction unmatched. Germline V gives CDR1 SGDLS, CDR2 YYNGEE. Full variable domain (missing parts from reference TRBV9 and TRBJ2-7): DSGVTQTPKHLITATGQRVTLRCSPRSGDLSVYWYQQSLDQGLQFLIQYYNGEERAKGNILERFSAQQFPDLHSELNLSSLELGDSALYFCASSLAGGPYEQYFGPGTRLTVT.

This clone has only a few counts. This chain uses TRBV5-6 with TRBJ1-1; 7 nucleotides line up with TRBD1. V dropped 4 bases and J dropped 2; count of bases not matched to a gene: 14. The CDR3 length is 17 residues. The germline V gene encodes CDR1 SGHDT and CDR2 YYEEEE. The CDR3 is CASSSGQDPTPNTEAFF. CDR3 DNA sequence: TGTGCCAGCAGCAGTGGACAGGACCCAACCCCTAACACTGAAGCTTTCTTT.

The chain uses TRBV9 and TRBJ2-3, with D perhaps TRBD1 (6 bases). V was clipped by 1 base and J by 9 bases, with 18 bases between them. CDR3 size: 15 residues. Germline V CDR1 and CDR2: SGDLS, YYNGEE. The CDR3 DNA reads TGTGCCAGCAGCGTACAACAGGGTTTTACTATAACGCAGTATTTT. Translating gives CASSVQQGFTITQYF.

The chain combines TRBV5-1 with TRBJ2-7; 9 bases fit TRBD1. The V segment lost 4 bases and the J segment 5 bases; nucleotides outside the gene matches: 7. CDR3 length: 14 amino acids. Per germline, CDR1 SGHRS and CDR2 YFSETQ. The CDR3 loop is CASSPGTGMDEQYF. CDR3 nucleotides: TGCGCCAGCAGCCCCGGGACAGGGATGGACGAGCAGTACTTC.

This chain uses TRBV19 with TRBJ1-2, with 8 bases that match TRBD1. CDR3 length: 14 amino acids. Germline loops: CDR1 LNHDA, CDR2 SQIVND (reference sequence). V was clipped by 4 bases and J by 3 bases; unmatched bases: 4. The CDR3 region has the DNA TGTGCCAGTAGTAGATCGACAGGGGACTATGGCTACACCTTC. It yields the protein CASSRSTGDYGYTF. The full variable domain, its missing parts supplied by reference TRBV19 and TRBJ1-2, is DGGITQSPKYLFRKEGQNVTLSCEQNLNHDAMYWYRQDPGQGLRLIYYSQIVNDFQKGDIAEGYSVSREKKESFPLTVTSAQKNPTAFYLCASSRSTGDYGYTFGSGTRLTVV.

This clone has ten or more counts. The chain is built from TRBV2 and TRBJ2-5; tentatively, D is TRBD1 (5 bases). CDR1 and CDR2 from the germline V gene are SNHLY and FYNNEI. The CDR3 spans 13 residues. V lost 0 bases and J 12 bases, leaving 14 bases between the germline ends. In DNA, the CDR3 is TGTGCCAGCAGTGAAGCGGAAGACAGTTCGGAGTACTTC. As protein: CASSEAEDSSEYF.

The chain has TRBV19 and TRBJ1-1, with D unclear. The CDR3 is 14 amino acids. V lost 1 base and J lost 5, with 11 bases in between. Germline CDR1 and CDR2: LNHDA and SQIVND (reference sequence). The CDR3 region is CASSIGSGNTEAFF. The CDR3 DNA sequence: TGTGCCAGTAGTATAGGATCGGGAAATACTGAAGCTTTCTTT.

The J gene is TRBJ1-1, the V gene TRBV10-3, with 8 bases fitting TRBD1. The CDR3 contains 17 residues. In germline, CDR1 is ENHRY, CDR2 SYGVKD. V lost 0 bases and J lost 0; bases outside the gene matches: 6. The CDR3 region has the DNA TGTGCCATCAGTGAGTCGCGGGGACAGGCCATGAACACTGAAGCTTTCTTT. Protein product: CAISESRGQAMNTEAFF.

The CDR3 nucleotides read TGTGCCAGCAGCCGACAGGGGCCGGAAAAACTGTTTTTT. Translating gives CASSRQGPEKLFF. This rearrangement joins TRBV28 to TRBJ1-4, with 8 bases identical to TRBD1. This CDR3 spans 13 amino acids. Germline V gene lookup returns CDR1 MDHEN and CDR2 SYDVKM. Trimming cost V 6 bases and J 8 bases; bases outside gene matches: 5.